The 20 T cell receptor beta chains below all came from one sample that was sequenced in a study of blood T cell repertoires in COVID-19. The table came from immunoSEQ multiplex PCR; TCRdb's copy has only in-frame clones and leaves some out. Of around 150,000 clones listed, approximately 81% are singletons. Sequencing input: peripheral blood. Source of these receptors: a man aged 35 to 55 with acute or convalescent COVID-19.

The chain links TRBV7-2 to TRBJ2-5, with 8 nucleotides matching TRBD2. The CDR3 is made up of 14 amino acids. Germline V gene sequence: CDR1 SGHTA, CDR2 FQGNSA. V trimming: 5 bases; J trimming: 2 bases; junction bases outside the gene matches: 4. The CDR3 DNA follows: TGTGCCAGCAGCCCAGGGACTAGACAAGAGACCCAGTACTTC. It encodes CASSPGTRQETQYF. The full variable domain, with the rest looked up from reference TRBV7-2 and TRBJ2-5, is GAGVSQSPSNKVTEKGKDVELRCDPISGHTALYWYRQSLGQGLEFLIYFQGNSAPDKSGLPSDRFSAERTGGSVSTLTIQRTQQEDSAVYLCASSPGTRQETQYFGPGTRLLVL.

The CDR3 sequence: CASSTTDSGDGYTF. As DNA, the CDR3 is TGTGCCAGCAGCACGACCGACTCAGGGGATGGCTACACCTTC. The V and J genes are TRBV9 and TRBJ1-2; perhaps TRBD1 as D (6 bases). The V end lost 4 bases, the J end lost 6 bases, and 16 bases lay between the germline ends. Per the germline V gene, CDR1 is SGDLS and CDR2 is YYNGEE. This CDR3 comprises 14 residues. The variable domain in full, completed from reference TRBV9 and TRBJ1-2, reads DSGVTQTPKHLITATGQRVTLRCSPRSGDLSVYWYQQSLDQGLQFLIQYYNGEERAKGNILERFSAQQFPDLHSELNLSSLELGDSALYFCASSTTDSGDGYTFGSGTRLTVV.

The DNA of the CDR3 is TGTGCCAGCAGTCAACTAGGACAGGGGGCGTCCTACGAGCAGTACTTC. Residues: CASSQLGQGASYEQYF. The J gene is TRBJ2-7, the V gene TRBV6-6, with TRBD1 identical over 11 bases. CDR1 and CDR2 from the germline V gene are MNHNY and SVGAGI (reference sequence). CDR3 size: 16 residues. Trimming took 5 bases from V and 1 from J; bases not matched to a gene: 7.

The chain has TRBV25-1 and TRBJ1-6; TRBD1 is a possible D gene (5 bases). The CDR3 sequence is 16 residues long. CDR1 is MGHDK and CDR2 is SYGVNS in the germline V gene. Between the trimmed V and J ends, which lost 6 bases and 7 bases, there was a span of 19 bases. This CDR3 reads CASSPTSQGRNSPLHF. CDR3 DNA sequence: TGTGCCAGCAGCCCAACCTCCCAGGGAAGGAATTCACCCCTCCACTTT.

The CDR3 here is CASSEAPSGAREQYF. The DNA of the CDR3 is TGTGCCAGCAGCGAAGCCCCTAGCGGGGCGAGAGAGCAGTACTTC. V gene TRBV7-2 combines with J gene TRBJ2-7; 9 nucleotides match TRBD2. The CDR3 is 15 amino acids. Trimming cost V 5 bases and J 7 bases; bases outside gene matches: 12. The germline CDR1 and CDR2 sequences are SGHTA and FQGNSA.

V and J are TRBV7-2 and TRBJ2-5; D is unresolved. V lost 6 bases and J lost 3, with 14 bases in between. Germline V lookup: CDR1 SGHTA, CDR2 FQGNSA. The CDR3 contains 14 residues. The CDR3 region is CASRSSNLKETQYF. The CDR3 DNA reads as TGTGCCAGCAGGAGTTCGAATCTGAAAGAGACCCAGTACTTC.

This clone showed up just a few times. The V gene is TRBV2, the J gene TRBJ2-5, with 10 bases that match TRBD1. This CDR3 contains 15 residues. Germline CDR1 SNHLY, CDR2 FYNNEI. V lost 6 bases to trimming and J lost 6 bases; unmatched junction nucleotides: 10. For the CDR3, the DNA is TGTGCCAGCAGAAGCCGGGACAGGGGCCAGAAGACCCAGTACTTC. Translating gives CASRSRDRGQKTQYF.

CDR3 DNA sequence: TGTGCCAGCACCAGGACAATCACCTATAATTCACCCCTCCACTTT. Protein sequence: CASTRTITYNSPLHF. This chain links TRBV6-5 with TRBJ1-6; tentatively, D is TRBD1 (5 bases). CDR1 is MNHEY, CDR2 SVGAGI, per germline. Trimming shortened V by 7 bases and J by 2 bases, and 12 bases separated the two germline ends. This CDR3 comprises 15 residues.

V gene TRBV7-2 combines with J gene TRBJ1-1; TRBD1 matches 7 bases. This CDR3 region has 17 residues. Germline CDR1 SGHTA, CDR2 FQGNSA. Trimming at V came to 3 bases and at J to 3 bases, leaving 13 bases not matched to a gene. CDR3 sequence: CASSLGQLSRRDTEAFF. The CDR3 coding sequence is TGTGCCAGCAGCTTGGGACAGCTCTCGAGAAGGGACACTGAAGCTTTCTTT.

This clone is a singleton in its sample. The chain joins TRBV7-6 to TRBJ2-7, with D hard to call. The V end was cut by 3 bases, the J end by 2 bases, with 14 bases between. Germline CDR1 and CDR2: SGHVS and FNYEAQ. CDR3 length: 15 residues. The CDR3 nucleotides are TGTGCCAGCAGCTTTGGCCAATCCCCCACCTACGAGCAGTACTTC. This gives the protein CASSFGQSPTYEQYF.

The rearrangement joins TRBV19 to TRBJ1-3, with a possible D match to TRBD1 (5 bases). Germline V lookup: CDR1 LNHDA, CDR2 SQIVND (reference sequence). The CDR3 covers 15 residues. Between the trimmed V and J ends, which lost 4 bases and 2 bases, there was a span of 12 bases. CDR3 DNA: TGTGCCAGTAGTAAGGGCGACAGCACTGGAAACACCATATATTTT. Translated: CASSKGDSTGNTIYF.

This chain links TRBV6-2 or TRBV6-3 with TRBJ2-2; TRBD2 might be the D (6 bases). This CDR3 contains 17 residues. Trimming stripped 4 bases from V and 4 bases from J, with 19 bases between. Looked up from germline, CDR1 is MNHEY and CDR2 is SVGEGT. The DNA for the CDR3 is TGTGCCAGCAGTTCGCTTAGAGCCCGGGGGAGCACCGGGGAGCTGTTTTTT. It translates to CASSSLRARGSTGELFF.

The V call is TRBV30, the J call TRBJ2-7; D remains unclear. CDR3 length: 13 residues. V shed 4 bases and J shed 3 bases, with 13 bases lying between them. Germline V gene lookup returns CDR1 GTSNPN and CDR2 SVGIG (reference sequence). The DNA for the CDR3 is TGTGCCTGGACGGAAGGAGTTAGCTACGAGCAGTACTTC. Translation: CAWTEGVSYEQYF. The full variable domain, its missing parts supplied by reference TRBV30 and TRBJ2-7, is SQTIHQWPATLVQPVGSPLSLECTVEGTSNPNLYWYRQAAGRGLQLLFYSVGIGQISSEVPQNLSASRPQDRQFILSSKKLLLSDSGFYLCAWTEGVSYEQYFGPGTRLTVT.

This clone has more than one count but fewer than ten. The chain carries TRBV27 and TRBJ1-2; perhaps TRBD1 as D (6 bases). Trimming removed 3 bases at V and 6 bases at J, with 23 bases between. This CDR3 is 17 amino acids long. From germline, CDR1 is MNHEY and CDR2 SMNVEV (reference sequence). CDR3 in DNA: TGTGCCAGCAGTTTCCTACCGCTACTGACAGGCCTGAATGGCTACACCTTC. This encodes CASSFLPLLTGLNGYTF.

The DNA for the CDR3 is TGTGCCAGCAGTGGACAGGGGGATCCCTACGAGCAGTACTTC. This translates into CASSGQGDPYEQYF. This chain connects TRBV2 to TRBJ2-7; 9 nucleotides line up with TRBD1. V lost 4 bases and J lost 2; bases outside the gene matches: 3. The CDR3 covers 14 residues. The V gene's germline CDR1 is SNHLY and CDR2 FYNNEI.

DNA for the CDR3: TGTGCCAGCAGCGAATACACCGGAGACGAAGCTTTCTTT. It translates to CASSEYTGDEAFF. The chain carries TRBV9 and TRBJ1-1, with unresolved D. This CDR3 spans 13 amino acids. Looked up from germline, CDR1 is SGDLS and CDR2 is YYNGEE. Trimming removed 3 bases at V and 8 bases at J, with 14 bases between.

The genes are TRBV7-8 and TRBJ2-2; TRBD2 matches at 8 bases. The CDR3 consists of 17 residues. V lost 5 bases, J lost 2 bases, and 10 bases stayed unmatched. CDR1 is SGHVS, CDR2 FQNEAQ, per germline. The CDR3 coding sequence is TGTGCCAGCAGCCCGATAGCCCGGGGGGGCAACACCGGGGAGCTGTTTTTT. This translates into CASSPIARGGNTGELFF.

On this clone: This sample also contains other DNA sequences that code for the same CDR3. The V gene is TRBV18, the J gene TRBJ2-3; 11 bases match TRBD1. Germline V gene sequence: CDR1 KGHSH, CDR2 LQKENI. The ends lost 3 bases at V and 0 bases at J; junction bases unmatched: 5. The CDR3 totals 17 residues. DNA for the CDR3: TGTGCCAGCTCACCGAGGACAGGGGGCACTAGCACAGATACGCAGTATTTT. The encoded protein is CASSPRTGGTSTDTQYF.

V usage is TRBV29-1 and J usage is TRBJ2-2, with TRBD1 identical over 9 bases. In germline, CDR1 is SQVTM, CDR2 ANQGSEA. V gave up 6 bases and J gave up 6 bases; unmatched junction bases: 5. There are 13 residues in the CDR3. CDR3 loop: CSVDRQGAGELFF. The CDR3 bases are TGCAGCGTCGACCGACAGGGGGCCGGGGAGCTGTTTTTT.

This clone occurred once. The chain recombines TRBV10-1 with TRBJ1-1; possible D gene TRBD1, 6 bases. The CDR3 covers 11 residues. The germline gives CDR1 WNHNN, CDR2 SYGVQD (reference sequence). Trimming removed 2 bases at V and 11 bases at J, with 9 bases between. CDR3 protein: CASSEGGAAFF. The CDR3 region has the DNA TGCGCCAGCAGTGAGGGGGGGGCTGCTTTCTTT.